This T cell receptor beta chain was observed in a study of cytomegalovirus exposure and HLA in healthy donors. Study results and limitations: Association of a missense DCLRE1C variant with TCR beta V- and J-gene trimming was reported in a later analysis. The CMV antigen specificity of a few CMV-associated chains was confirmed through in vitro analysis.

Remarks on this clone: Its antigen remains unidentified.

Looked up from germline, CDR1 is SGDLS and CDR2 is YYNGEE. V lost 4 bases to trimming and J lost 7 bases; unmatched junction nucleotides: 5. This CDR3 comprises 14 residues. PCR amplification relied on 60 Vbeta primers (plus 13 Jbeta primers). Method: immunoSEQ multiplex PCR; TCRdb's copy keeps in-frame clones and lacks some. The table records more than 85,000 clones, about four fifths of them present only once. The chain links TRBV9 to TRBJ2-1; 10 bases align to TRBD1. Sequencing was performed on PBMCs. This TCR derives from a woman aged 25-40 years in good health and CMV-seronegative. DNA for the CDR3: TGTGCCAGCAGCTTACGGACAGGGGGAAATGAGCAGTTCTTC. Protein product: CASSLRTGGNEQFF.